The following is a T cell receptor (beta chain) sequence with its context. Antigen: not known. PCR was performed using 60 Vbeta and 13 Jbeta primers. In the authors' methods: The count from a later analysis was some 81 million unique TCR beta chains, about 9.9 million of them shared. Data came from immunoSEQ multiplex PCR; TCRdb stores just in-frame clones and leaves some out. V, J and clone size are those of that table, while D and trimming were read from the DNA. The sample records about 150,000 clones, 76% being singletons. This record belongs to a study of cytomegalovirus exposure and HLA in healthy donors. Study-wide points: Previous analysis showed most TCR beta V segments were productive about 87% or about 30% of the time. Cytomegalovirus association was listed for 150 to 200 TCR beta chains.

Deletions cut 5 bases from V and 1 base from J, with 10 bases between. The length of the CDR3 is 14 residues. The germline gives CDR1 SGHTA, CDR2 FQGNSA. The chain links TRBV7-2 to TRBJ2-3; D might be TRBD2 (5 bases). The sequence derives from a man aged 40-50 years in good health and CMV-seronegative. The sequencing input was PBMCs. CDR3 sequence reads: CASSRSVRTDTQYF. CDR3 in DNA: TGTGCCAGCAGCCGTAGCGTTCGCACAGATACGCAGTATTTT.